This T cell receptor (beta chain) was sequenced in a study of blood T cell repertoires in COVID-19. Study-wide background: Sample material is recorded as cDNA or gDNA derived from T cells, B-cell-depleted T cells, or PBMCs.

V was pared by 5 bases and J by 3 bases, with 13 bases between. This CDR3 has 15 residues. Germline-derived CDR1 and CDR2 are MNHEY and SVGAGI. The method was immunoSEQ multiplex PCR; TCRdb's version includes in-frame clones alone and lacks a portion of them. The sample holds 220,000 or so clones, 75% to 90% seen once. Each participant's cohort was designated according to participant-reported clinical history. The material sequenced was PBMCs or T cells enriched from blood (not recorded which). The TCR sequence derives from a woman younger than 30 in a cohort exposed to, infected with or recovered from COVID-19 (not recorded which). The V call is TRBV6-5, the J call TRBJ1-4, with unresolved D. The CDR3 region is CASSRRVRSNEKLFF. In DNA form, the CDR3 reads TGTGCCAGCAGTCGCCGGGTCCGCTCTAATGAAAAACTGTTTTTT.